What follows are 11 T cell receptor beta chains derived from one specimen sequenced in a study of vaccination effects on CD4 cells after COVID-19. Clones were sequenced by immunoSEQ multiplex PCR, and TCRdb holds only the in-frame ones, with some missing. The data contain approximately 70,000 clones, approximately 73% of them singletons. Researchers isolated CD4+ T cells once around 11 days of culture had elapsed. Each participant was administered two doses of either the BNT162b2 or the mRNA-1273 vaccine. Their target antigens are unknown. The sample was CD4+ T cells from PBMCs cultured without peptide, taken after COVID-19 vaccination. The receptors here all came from a human donor who received a COVID-19 vaccine.

The rearrangement links TRBV3-1 (or the pseudogene TRBV3-2) to TRBJ2-2; TRBD1 matches at 10 bases. The germline gives CDR1 LGHDT, CDR2 YNNKEL (reference sequence). Trimming removed 3 bases from V and 5 bases from J; junction bases left unmatched: 9. The CDR3 totals 17 residues. The CDR3 sequence: CASSQFGQGVFTGELFF. The CDR3 bases are TGTGCCAGCAGCCAGTTTGGACAGGGGGTATTTACCGGGGAGCTGTTTTTT.

This sequence joins TRBV28 and TRBJ2-1; 14 bases are shared with TRBD2. V lost 4 bases, J lost 12 bases, and 8 bases stayed unmatched. CDR1 MDHEN and CDR2 SYDVKM come from the germline V gene. This CDR3 is 15 amino acids long. The CDR3 nucleotides read TGTGCCAGCAGTTCGCGGACTAGCGGGGGGTTAGGGCAGTTCTTC. It specifies CASSSRTSGGLGQFF.

A word on this clone: Other DNA sequences in this specimen translate into the identical CDR3. The chain combines TRBV20-1 with TRBJ2-3; D gene unclear. Germline V gives CDR1 DFQATT, CDR2 SNEGSKA (reference sequence). The length of the CDR3 is 12 residues. V lost 3 bases and J 0 bases, leaving 4 bases between the germline ends. Here the CDR3 reads CSASTSTDTQYF. CDR3 DNA: TGCAGTGCTAGTACGAGCACAGATACGCAGTATTTT.

The J gene is TRBJ1-4, the V gene TRBV11-2; TRBD1 matches 8 bases. The junction had 13 bases not matched to a gene; V was cut back by 5 bases and J by 8 bases. CDR1 is SGHAT, CDR2 FQNNGV, per germline. This CDR3 is built from 16 residues. CDR3 sequence reads: CASSLQGATSWEKLFF. CDR3 nucleotide sequence: TGTGCCAGCAGCCTTCAGGGGGCGACCTCTTGGGAAAAACTGTTTTTT.

V is TRBV5-4 and J is TRBJ1-2, with D uncertain. CDR1 is SGHNT, CDR2 YYREEE, per germline (reference sequence). The length of the CDR3 is 13 residues. Trimming removed 3 bases at V and 6 bases at J, with 12 bases between. The DNA of the CDR3 is TGTGCCAGCAGCTGGGAGGGCGCCAATGGCTACACCTTC. Translation gives CASSWEGANGYTF.

This chain uses TRBV7-6 with TRBJ2-5, with D uncertain. Germline V CDR1 and CDR2: SGHVS, FNYEAQ. With 5 bases removed from V and 4 bases from J, the gap between germline ends came to 5 bases. The CDR3 is made up of 11 amino acids. In DNA form, the CDR3 reads TGTGCCAGCAGCGGAGTAGAGACCCAGTACTTC. It specifies CASSGVETQYF.

The chain carries TRBV6-5 and TRBJ1-3, with TRBD1 as a possible D gene (6 bases). CDR3 length: 14 residues. Germline V gives CDR1 MNHEY, CDR2 SVGAGI. Deletions cut 6 bases from V and 2 bases from J, with 11 bases between. DNA for the CDR3: TGTGCCAGCAGCCGCACAGGGACTGGAAACACCATATATTTT. The encoded protein is CASSRTGTGNTIYF.

To note about this clone: This CDR3 is also generated by other DNA sequences in the sample. The rearrangement links TRBV7-3 to TRBJ2-2, with a tentative D call TRBD2 (6 bases). The V end lost 3 bases, the J end lost 5 bases, and 7 bases lay between the germline ends. Germline CDR1 reads SGHTA; CDR2 reads FQGTGA. This CDR3 region has 13 residues. The CDR3 region has the DNA TGTGCCAGCAGCTTTAGCGGTACCGGGGAGCTGTTTTTT. Protein sequence: CASSFSGTGELFF. The full variable domain, its missing parts supplied by reference TRBV7-3 and TRBJ2-2, is GAGVSQTPSNKVTEKGKYVELRCDPISGHTALYWYRQSLGQGPEFLIYFQGTGAADDSGLPNDRFFAVRPEGSVSTLKIQRTERGDSAVYLCASSFSGTGELFFGEGSRLTVL.

This clone was counted only a few times. The rearrangement uses TRBV3-1 (or the pseudogene TRBV3-2) and TRBJ1-5; D is uncertain. V was clipped by 0 bases and J by 1 base, with 4 bases between them. Germline-derived CDR1 and CDR2 are LGHDT and YNNKEL (reference sequence). CDR3 length: 14 amino acids. The CDR3 DNA follows: TGTGCCAGCAGCCAAGACGGAAGCAATCAGCCCCAGCATTTT. Amino acid sequence: CASSQDGSNQPQHF.

The V gene is TRBV28, the J gene TRBJ1-2; perhaps TRBD1 as D (6 bases). With 6 bases removed from V and 2 bases from J, the gap between germline ends came to 10 bases. The CDR3 runs 13 residues. Germline V gene sequence: CDR1 MDHEN, CDR2 SYDVKM. The CDR3 coding sequence is TGTGCCAGCAGGTCTCAGGGGAACTATGGCTACACCTTC. Its translation: CASRSQGNYGYTF.

The chain links TRBV12-2 to TRBJ2-4; the DNA was not used to check the table's D call, TRBD2. TRBV12-2 is reported as a pseudogene. The CDR3 consists of 12 residues. The CDR3 DNA reads as TGTGCAAGTCGCTCCGACCGGGGGAACAGGTACTTC. It codes for CASRSDRGNRYF.